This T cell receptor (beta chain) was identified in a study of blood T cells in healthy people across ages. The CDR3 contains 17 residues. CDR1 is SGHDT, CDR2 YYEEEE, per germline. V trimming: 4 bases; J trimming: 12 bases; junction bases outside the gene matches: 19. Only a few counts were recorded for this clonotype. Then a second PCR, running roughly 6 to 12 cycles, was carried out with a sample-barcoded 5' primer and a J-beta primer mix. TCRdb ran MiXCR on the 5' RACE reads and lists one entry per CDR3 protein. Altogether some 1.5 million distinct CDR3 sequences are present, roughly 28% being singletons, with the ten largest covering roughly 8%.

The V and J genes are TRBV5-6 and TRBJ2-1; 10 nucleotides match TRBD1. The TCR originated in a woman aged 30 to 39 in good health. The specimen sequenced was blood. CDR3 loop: CASSPLGGQGPYARQFF. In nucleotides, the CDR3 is TGTGCCAGCAGCCCTTTGGGGGGACAGGGGCCCTATGCCCGGCAGTTCTTC.